The entry below describes one T cell receptor beta chain. Its matching antigen is unknown. Per germline, CDR1 ENHRY and CDR2 SYGVKD. V shed 0 bases and J shed 5 bases, with 8 bases lying between them. The CDR3 loop spans 14 amino acids. The sample originates from a study of cytomegalovirus exposure and HLA in healthy donors. Regarding the study as a whole: The investigators catalogued 160 or so TCR beta chains as cytomegalovirus-associated. Clusters of TCRs from the first cohort tended to co-occur in the roughly 120 validation repertoires (as a later analysis found).

Clones were read by immunoSEQ multiplex PCR, and TCRdb kept only the in-frame ones, dropping some. The sample contains 200,000 to 300,000 clones, less than 95% of which appear only once. The chain has TRBV10-3 and TRBJ2-1, with D possibly TRBD1 on 5 matching bases. This sequence originates from a woman aged 30 to 39 in good health and CMV-seronegative. Sequencing was performed on PBMCs. The CDR3 DNA follows: TGTGCCATCAGTGAGTCCCAGGGCAACAATGAGCAGTTCTTC. This gives the protein CAISESQGNNEQFF.